These 25 T cell receptor beta chains were all obtained from the same sample, sequenced in a study of tumor-infiltrating lymphocytes in primary liver carcinoma. Priming with a constant-region primer yielded TCR beta cDNA from 450 to 550 ng total RNA. Three nested multiplex PCR rounds, a slightly modified ARM-PCR method, built the TCR beta libraries. Both of the initial two PCR rounds ran for roughly 10 cycles and employed TRBV1-TRBV30 forward primers alongside a C-beta reverse primer. Using its own MiXCR run on the multiplex PCR reads, TCRdb lists one record per CDR3 protein. This sample has 40,000 to 55,000 distinct CDR3 sequences; about three quarters occur once, and the top ten carry around 30%. Investigators took RNA and DNA out together from 20-30 mg of unsorted bulk tissue. The sample comprised liver tumor tissue from sampling region 5. Subset noted: tumor region T5, tumor centre. These TCRs come from a man aged 40-55 years with primary liver carcinoma and hepatitis B virus infection.

The table lists this clonotype with many counts. The J gene is TRBJ2-3, the V gene TRBV12-3 or TRBV12-4, with D possibly being TRBD2 (6 bases). With 5 bases removed from V and 2 bases from J, the gap between germline ends came to 23 bases. This CDR3 region has 18 residues. CDR3 DNA: TGTGCCAGCAGTCCACTCCCTATTCTAGCGCCGGACACAGATACGCAGTATTTT. The encoded protein is CASSPLPILAPDTDTQYF.

In regard to this clonotype: At one of its ends the junction is not consistent with the germline gene, which may arise from a read error. The CDR3 sequence is CASSLGTERTEALF. The DNA for the CDR3 is TGTGCCAGCAGCTTAGGCACGGAGAGGACTGAAGCTCTCTTT. V gene TRBV28 combines with J gene TRBJ1-1; D is undetermined. This CDR3 region has 14 residues. Germline CDR1 MDHEN, CDR2 SYDVKM.

This chain connects TRBV29-1 to TRBJ1-2; D remains unclear. CDR1 is SQVTM and CDR2 is ANQGSEA in the germline V gene. Trimming removed 2 bases from V and 7 bases from J, with 11 bases in between. The CDR3 is 12 residues long. CDR3 in amino acids: CSVEHEGCGYTF. The CDR3 DNA is TGCAGCGTTGAACACGAGGGTTGTGGCTACACCTTC.

Comments on this clonotype: At one of its ends the junction is not consistent with the germline gene, which may arise from a read error. The J gene is TRBJ2-3, the V gene TRBV14, with no clear D. Germline V CDR1 and CDR2: SGHDN, FVKESK. This CDR3 contains 16 residues. This CDR3 is CANSQDLPGDGDTQYF. CDR3 nucleotide sequence: TGTGCCAACAGCCAAGATCTACCGGGCGACGGGGATACGCAGTATTTT.

This chain connects TRBV5-6 to TRBJ2-2; weak D call: TRBD2 (6 bases). Germline lookup yields CDR1 SGHDT and CDR2 YYEEEE. This CDR3 region has 15 residues. Trimming removed 2 bases at V and 6 bases at J, with 14 bases between. CDR3 amino acids: CASSFRTKVAGELFF. CDR3 sequence (DNA): TGTGCCAGCAGCTTCCGGACTAAAGTCGCCGGGGAGCTGTTTTTT. The variable domain in full, completed from reference TRBV5-6 and TRBJ2-2, reads DAGVTQSPTHLIKTRGQQVTLRCSPKSGHDTVSWYQQALGQGPQFIFQYYEEEERQRGNFPDRFSGHQFPNYSSELNVNALLLGDSALYLCASSFRTKVAGELFFGEGSRLTVL.

With respect to this clonotype: One end of the junction does not line up with germline, which may come from a read error. The chain has TRBV25-1 and TRBJ2-2; perhaps TRBD1 as D (6 bases). CDR1 and CDR2 (germline): MGHDK, SYGVNS. This CDR3 has 16 amino acids. This CDR3 is CANSDRRPRHTGELFF. In nucleotides, the CDR3 is TGTGCCAACAGTGACAGGAGACCACGCCACACCGGGGAGCTGTTTTTT.

Comment on this clonotype: Mismatch with germline at one junction end may stem from a read error. V gene TRBV12-3 or TRBV12-4 combines with J gene TRBJ2-4; 8 positions match TRBD2. The CDR3 spans 13 residues. CDR3 loop: CAGSLNGGDIQYF. The CDR3 region has the DNA TGTGCCGGCAGTTTGAACGGGGGGGACATTCAGTACTTC.

This clonotype was seen at least ten times. The V gene is TRBV10-3, the J gene TRBJ2-3; 12 bases align to TRBD2. The CDR3 contains 15 residues. Germline assignment: CDR1 ENHRY and CDR2 SYGVKD. The V and J ends lost 4 bases and 3 bases, in that order; junction bases with no gene match: 2. The CDR3 DNA follows: TGTGCCATCAGTGGGACTAGCGGGATTACAGATACGCAGTATTTT. As protein: CAISGTSGITDTQYF.

Of note for this clonotype: A much larger clone is a single base away; this may be a read error. The chain carries TRBV6-4 and TRBJ2-7, with no clear D. Germline assignment: CDR1 MRHNA and CDR2 SNTAGT. The germline V and J ends were trimmed by 4 bases and 7 bases, with 14 bases remaining between them. This CDR3 is built from 13 residues. Written as DNA, the CDR3 is TGTGCCAGCAGTGTTATGGAAGGACGGGAGCAGTACTTC. Translation gives CASSVMEGREQYF.

This clonotype has a handful of counts. This chain's CDR3 is CAISEGNREQFF. The CDR3 nucleotides are TGTGCCATCAGTGAAGGCAATCGAGAGCAGTTCTTC. The V gene is TRBV10-3, the J gene TRBJ2-1, with D hard to call. CDR1 ENHRY and CDR2 SYGVKD come from the germline V gene. Trimming shortened V by 3 bases and J by 10 bases, and 10 bases separated the two germline ends. The CDR3 has 12 residues.

This clonotype was counted ten times or more. This rearrangement joins TRBV4-1 to TRBJ2-7; 9 nucleotides match TRBD1. The V segment lost 4 bases and the J segment 5 bases; nucleotides outside the gene matches: 3. Germline CDR1 and CDR2: MGHRA and YSYEKL. CDR3 size: 13 residues. Written as DNA, the CDR3 is TGCGCCAGCAGCCCCACAGGGGGCGACGAGCAGTACTTC. Amino acid sequence: CASSPTGGDEQYF.

Worth noting for this clonotype: One end of the junction varies from germline; a read error may be responsible. This chain links TRBV4-2 with TRBJ2-7; TRBD2 agrees at 10 bases. Germline CDR1 reads LGHNA; CDR2 reads YNFKEQ. This CDR3 has 15 residues. In DNA form, the CDR3 reads TGTGCCAGCAACCAAGCGATAACTAGCGGGACCGGGCGGTACTTC. It translates to CASNQAITSGTGRYF.

In its sample, this clonotype was seen once. Since no conserved phenylalanine or tryptophan closes the CDR3, a read error is the likely cause. The chain combines TRBV10-3 with TRBJ1-1; 7 positions match TRBD1. V lost 11 bases to trimming and J lost 7 bases; unmatched junction nucleotides: 13. This CDR3 is 13 amino acids long. CDR1 and CDR2 (germline): ENHRY, SYGVKD. In DNA, the CDR3 is TGTGCCGCAGGGGGAGTGCAGAACCATGAAGCTTTCCTT. This codes for CAAGGVQNHEAFL.

As concerns this clonotype: One end of the junction fails to match germline, which may point to a read error. The genes are TRBV29-1 and TRBJ1-4; D perhaps matches TRBD1 (6 bases). Germline lookup yields CDR1 SQVTM and CDR2 ANQGSEA. This CDR3 is 13 amino acids long. CDR3 amino acids: CCVEKDSSGKLFF. The DNA for the CDR3 is TGCTGCGTCGAGAAGGACAGTAGTGGAAAACTGTTTTTT.

V gene TRBV11-2 combines with J gene TRBJ2-7, with D maybe TRBD1 (5 bases). CDR3 length equals 14 residues. Trimming stripped 9 bases from V and 9 bases from J, with 24 bases between. The V gene's germline CDR1 is SGHAT and CDR2 FQNNGV. The CDR3 loop reads CARSWPDNLRGQYF. In DNA form, the CDR3 reads TGTGCCAGATCATGGCCGGACAATCTGCGAGGGCAGTACTTC.

In its sample, this clonotype was seen a few times. Possible read error: a much larger clone is one base away. The V gene is TRBV7-8, the J gene TRBJ1-2; D might be TRBD1 (5 bases). Germline lookup yields CDR1 SGHVS and CDR2 FQNEAQ. There are 13 residues in the CDR3. The CDR3 DNA sequence: TGTGCCAACAGCCTCGGGACGGAATATGGCTACACCTTC. It yields the protein CANSLGTEYGYTF. The complete variable domain, with remaining parts taken from reference TRBV7-8 and TRBJ1-2, reads GAGVSQSPRYKVAKRGQDVALRCDPISGHVSLFWYQQALGQGPEFLTYFQNEAQLDKSGLPSDRFFAERPEGSVSTLKIQRTQQEDSAVYLCANSLGTEYGYTFGSGTRLTVV.

This chain joins TRBV29-1 and TRBJ2-2, with 7 bases identical to TRBD2. The CDR3 consists of 14 residues. In germline, CDR1 is SQVTM, CDR2 ANQGSEA. Germline trimming cut 0 bases from V and 11 bases from J; bases unmatched to any gene: 9. The CDR3 region is CSVEDAAGAPELFF. The CDR3 DNA reads as TGCAGCGTTGAAGACGCCGCGGGAGCCCCCGAGCTGTTTTTT.

As for this clonotype: The CDR3 does not close with the conserved phenylalanine or tryptophan, likely indicating a read error. CDR3 nucleotide sequence: TGCGCCAGCAGCCTCCAGGTAGGGCGCTACGAGCAGTACCTC. This codes for CASSLQVGRYEQYL. The chain links TRBV4-1 to TRBJ2-7; D ambiguous. Germline CDR1 reads MGHRA; CDR2 reads YSYEKL. The CDR3 covers 14 residues. Trimming took off 4 bases at V and 3 bases at J, with 13 bases between the two ends.

Comments on this clonotype: The final CDR3 position lacks the conserved phenylalanine or tryptophan, pointing to a likely read error. The chain carries TRBV6-5 and TRBJ2-6, with TRBD1 matching over 9 bases. The CDR3 loop spans 18 amino acids. Germline lookup yields CDR1 MNHEY and CDR2 SVGAGI. The V and J ends lost 5 bases and 2 bases, in that order; junction bases with no gene match: 10. CDR3 DNA: TGTGCCAGCAGTCTTTGGACAGGGGTGAAGGCTGGGGCCAACGTCCTGACTTGC. Residues: CASSLWTGVKAGANVLTC.

Only a few counts were recorded for this clonotype. V and J are TRBV27 and TRBJ1-6, with D tentatively TRBD1 (5 bases). Trimming removed 3 bases at V and 8 bases at J, with 8 bases between. The CDR3 has 13 residues. The germline V gene has CDR1 MNHEY and CDR2 SMNVEV (reference sequence). CDR3 DNA: TGTGCCAGCAGTTTCACCAGGGATTCACCCCTCCACTTT. Amino acids: CASSFTRDSPLHF.

Turning to this clonotype: The missing conserved phenylalanine or tryptophan at the end of this CDR3 makes a read error likely. The V and J genes are TRBV29-1 and TRBJ2-1, with TRBD1 identical over 7 bases. The J call may be wrong; the DNA end is better matched by TRBJ2-5. CDR1 is SQVTM and CDR2 is ANQGSEA in the germline V gene. The CDR3 extends over 14 amino acids. In nucleotides, the CDR3 is TGCAGCGTCGCAGGACAGGAACTCAGGGAGATCCAGTACCTC. Its protein is CSVAGQELREIQYL.

This clonotype was seen repeatedly, ten times or more. The genes are TRBV4-2 and TRBJ2-1; possible D gene TRBD1, 6 bases. From germline, CDR1 is LGHNA and CDR2 YNFKEQ. This CDR3 contains 16 residues. V lost 3 bases and J lost 3, with 15 bases in between. The CDR3 spells CASSHQSRDIYNEQFF. The CDR3 nucleotides read TGTGCCAGCAGCCACCAGTCCCGGGACATCTACAATGAGCAGTTCTTC.

This clonotype was counted once. This may stem from a read error, because a much larger clone lies one nucleotide away. This chain joins TRBV28 and TRBJ2-4, with D maybe TRBD1 (6 bases). CDR1 and CDR2 (germline): MDHEN, SYDVKM. V was shortened by 10 bases and J by 4 bases, with 11 bases between the two germline ends. CDR3 size: 12 residues. CDR3: CAIGTWKNIQYF. The CDR3, as DNA: TGTGCCATTGGGACATGGAAAAACATTCAGTACTTC.

In the case of this clonotype: One junction end does not reproduce the germline sequence, and a read error may be involved. The chain uses TRBV7-9 and TRBJ2-2, with D possibly matching TRBD1 (6 bases). This CDR3 is built from 14 residues. Germline-derived CDR1 and CDR2 are SEHNR and FQNEAQ (reference sequence). The CDR3 region is CASSSGTNTGELFF. The DNA of the CDR3 is TGTGCCAGCAGCTCAGGGACAAACACCGGGGAGCTGTTTTTC.

At least ten counts were recorded for this clonotype. The CDR3 coding sequence is TGTGCCAGCAGCTTGGGGGGAGGGCTTACGAATGAGCAGTTCTTC. Protein sequence: CASSLGGGLTNEQFF. J is TRBJ2-1 and V is TRBV5-4; 7 bases align to TRBD2. V trimming: 0 bases; J trimming: 7 bases; junction bases outside the gene matches: 7. Germline V gene lookup returns CDR1 SGHNT and CDR2 YYREEE (reference sequence). This CDR3 has 15 amino acids.